One and the same sample provided the 13 T cell receptor beta chains below, sequenced in a study of blood T cell repertoires in COVID-19. Some clones are missing from TCRdb's copy, which holds only in-frame ones; the method was immunoSEQ multiplex PCR. This sample has about 430,000 clones; 88% occur once, and the top ten carry 1.2% to 1.5%. The source material was PBMCs or T cells enriched from blood (not recorded which). The source is a woman between 18 and 29 years old who had been exposed to COVID-19.

Comments on this clone: A junction boundary mismatches the germline segment, possibly from a read error. J is TRBJ1-2 and V is TRBV5-1; D might be TRBD1 (6 bases). CDR3 size: 18 residues. From germline, CDR1 is SGHRS and CDR2 YFSETQ. In DNA, the CDR3 is TGCGCCAGCAGGTTGGGGGCGGCAGGGGACCTCCCCGAGAAGGGCTACACCTTC. As protein: CASRLGAAGDLPEKGYTF.

The chain uses TRBV28 and TRBJ2-5, with 9 bases fitting TRBD1. Germline values: CDR1 MDHEN, CDR2 SYDVKM. The CDR3 is 16 amino acids. The junction had 11 bases not matched to a gene; V was cut back by 5 bases and J by 4 bases. The CDR3 loop reads CASSLLPGQGLETQYF. CDR3 bases: TGTGCCAGCAGTCTACTACCGGGACAGGGTTTAGAGACCCAGTACTTC.

This chain uses TRBV28 with TRBJ2-1; TRBD2 matches at 7 bases. This CDR3 contains 16 residues. J was trimmed by 5 bases and V by 3 bases; bases with no gene match: 10. CDR1 is MDHEN and CDR2 is SYDVKM in the germline V gene. CDR3 nucleotides: TGTGCCAGCAGTTTCACCCCTGGGGGGGGAAACAATGAGCAGTTCTTC. Protein product: CASSFTPGGGNNEQFF.

This chain uses TRBV4-1 with TRBJ2-3; TRBD2 matches at 7 bases. Germline CDR1 and CDR2: MGHRA and YSYEKL. The ends lost 3 bases at V and 0 bases at J; junction bases unmatched: 9. CDR3 length: 17 amino acids. The CDR3 sequence is CASSHLGSGKSTDTQYF. In DNA, the CDR3 is TGCGCCAGCAGCCATTTAGGCAGCGGGAAGAGCACAGATACGCAGTATTTT.

In this sample, this clone turned up a few times. The CDR3 nucleotides read TGTGCCAGTAGTGCCACAGGGAACCCTAACACAGATACGCAGTATTTT. Amino acids: CASSATGNPNTDTQYF. The chain joins TRBV19 to TRBJ2-3, with D perhaps matching TRBD1 (6 bases). The CDR3 runs to 16 residues. The V and J ends lost 5 bases and 2 bases respectively, with 17 bases between them. Germline CDR1 reads LNHDA; CDR2 reads SQIVND (reference sequence). Based on the CDR3 plus reference TRBV19 and TRBJ2-3, the full variable domain is DGGITQSPKYLFRKEGQNVTLSCEQNLNHDAMYWYRQDPGQGLRLIYYSQIVNDFQKGDIAEGYSVSREKKESFPLTVTSAQKNPTAFYLCASSATGNPNTDTQYFGPGTRLTVL.

The chain employs TRBV2 and TRBJ2-1; 10 nucleotides align to TRBD1. The CDR3 extends over 15 amino acids. CDR1 and CDR2 (germline): SNHLY, FYNNEI. Trimming cost V 3 bases and J 2 bases; bases outside gene matches: 1. The CDR3 loop reads CASSEGQGTYNEQFF. DNA of the CDR3: TGTGCCAGCAGTGAGGGACAGGGGACCTACAATGAGCAGTTCTTC.

As to this clone: At the DNA level, this CDR3 is encoded by other sequences in the same sample as well. The chain couples TRBV19 to TRBJ2-1; D perhaps matches TRBD1 (5 bases). The CDR3 consists of 15 residues. V was clipped by 1 base and J by 2 bases, with 9 bases between them. The germline CDR1 and CDR2 sequences are LNHDA and SQIVND (reference sequence). CDR3: CASSIGGAPYNEQFF. CDR3 coding DNA: TGTGCCAGTAGTATAGGGGGCGCGCCCTACAATGAGCAGTTCTTC.

The V and J genes are TRBV18 and TRBJ2-7; D is ambiguous. Between the trimmed V and J ends, which lost 4 bases and 2 bases, there was a span of 21 bases. Germline assignment: CDR1 KGHSH and CDR2 LQKENI. The CDR3 is 17 amino acids. In DNA form, the CDR3 reads TGTGCCAGCTCACAAACCGTACGCAGGCTGACCCCCTACGAGCAGTACTTC. It is translated as CASSQTVRRLTPYEQYF.

V gene TRBV4-3 combines with J gene TRBJ2-7; D possibly corresponds to TRBD2 (6 bases). This CDR3 is 15 amino acids long. Germline V CDR1 and CDR2: LGHNA, YSLEER. Between the trimmed V and J ends, which lost 0 bases and 3 bases, there was a span of 12 bases. CDR3 in DNA: TGCGCCAGCAGCCAAGACATCGGGGACTTCTACGAGCAGTACTTC. It is translated as CASSQDIGDFYEQYF.

The chain employs TRBV18 and TRBJ2-1, with 14 positions matching TRBD2. Germline lookup yields CDR1 KGHSH and CDR2 LQKENI. The length of the CDR3 is 17 residues. The V gene end was trimmed by 5 bases and the J gene end by 9 bases; junction bases not matched to a gene: 12. The CDR3 sequence is CASSKQRGTSGSGEQFF. The CDR3 DNA reads as TGTGCCAGCTCAAAACAACGCGGGACTAGCGGGAGTGGTGAGCAGTTCTTC.

V usage is TRBV11-3 and J usage is TRBJ2-2; 9 nucleotides align to TRBD2. After removal of 5 bases from V and 5 bases from J, the junction contained 9 bases not matched to a gene. Germline assignment: CDR1 SGHNT and CDR2 YENEEA. This CDR3 region has 16 residues. The CDR3: CASSPPRGGGTGELFF. In DNA form, the CDR3 reads TGTGCCAGCAGCCCTCCCCGCGGGGGGGGGACCGGGGAGCTGTTTTTT.

The chain's CDR3 is CASSLGLAEGYTF. In DNA, the CDR3 is TGTGCCAGCAGCTTAGGACTCGCGGAGGGCTACACCTTC. V gene TRBV7-8 combines with J gene TRBJ1-2, with D unclear. The germline V gene has CDR1 SGHVS and CDR2 FQNEAQ. The CDR3 covers 13 residues. V gave up 1 base and J gave up 8 bases, with 11 bases separating them.

This clone was seen once. The J gene is TRBJ1-1, the V gene TRBV6-5, with D unclear. CDR3 length: 13 amino acids. Germline lookup yields CDR1 MNHEY and CDR2 SVGAGI. Trimming pared 4 bases from V and 1 base from J, leaving 7 bases between. CDR3 residues: CASSFGGNTEAFF. In nucleotides, the CDR3 is TGTGCCAGCAGTTTTGGCGGGAACACTGAAGCTTTCTTT.